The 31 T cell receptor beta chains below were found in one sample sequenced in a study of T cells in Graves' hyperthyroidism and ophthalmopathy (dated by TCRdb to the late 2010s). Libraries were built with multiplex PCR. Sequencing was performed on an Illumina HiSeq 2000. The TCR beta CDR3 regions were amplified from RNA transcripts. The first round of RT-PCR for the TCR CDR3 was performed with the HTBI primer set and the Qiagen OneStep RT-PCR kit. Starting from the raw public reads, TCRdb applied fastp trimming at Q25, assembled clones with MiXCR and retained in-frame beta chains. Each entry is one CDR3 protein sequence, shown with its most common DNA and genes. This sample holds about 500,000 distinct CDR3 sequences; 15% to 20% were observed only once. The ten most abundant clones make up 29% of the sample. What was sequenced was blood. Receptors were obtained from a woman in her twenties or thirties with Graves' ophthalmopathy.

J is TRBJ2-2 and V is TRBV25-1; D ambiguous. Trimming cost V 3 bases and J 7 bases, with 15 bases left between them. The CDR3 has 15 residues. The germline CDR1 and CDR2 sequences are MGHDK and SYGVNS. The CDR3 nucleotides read TGTGCCAGCAGTGACCCTCCAAGATTTGTCGGGGAGCTGTTTTTT. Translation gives CASSDPPRFVGELFF.

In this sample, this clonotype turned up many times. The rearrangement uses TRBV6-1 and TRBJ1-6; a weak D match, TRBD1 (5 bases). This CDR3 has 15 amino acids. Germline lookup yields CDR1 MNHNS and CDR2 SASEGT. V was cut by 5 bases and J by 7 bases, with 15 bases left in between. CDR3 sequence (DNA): TGTGCCAGCAGTTCTACGACAGTTTTAAATTCACCCCTCCACTTT. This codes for CASSSTTVLNSPLHF.

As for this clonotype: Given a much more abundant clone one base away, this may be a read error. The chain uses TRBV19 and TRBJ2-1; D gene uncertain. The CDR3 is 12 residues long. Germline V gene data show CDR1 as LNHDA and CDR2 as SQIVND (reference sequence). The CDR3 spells CASKNSYSEQFF. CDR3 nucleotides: TGTGCCAGTAAAAACTCCTACAGTGAGCAGTTCTTC.

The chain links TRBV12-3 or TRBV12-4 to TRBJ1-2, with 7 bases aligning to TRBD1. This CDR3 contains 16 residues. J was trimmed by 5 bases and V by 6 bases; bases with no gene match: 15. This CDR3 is CASSPKGLTGWYGYTF. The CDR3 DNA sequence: TGTGCCAGCAGCCCTAAGGGCTTGACAGGGTGGTATGGCTACACCTTC.

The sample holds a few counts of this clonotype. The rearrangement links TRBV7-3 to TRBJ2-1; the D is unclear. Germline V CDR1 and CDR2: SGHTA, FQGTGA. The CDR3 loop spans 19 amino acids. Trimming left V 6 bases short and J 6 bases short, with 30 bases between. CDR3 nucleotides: TGTGCCAGCAGTTACGTGGTTGGGGTAGGCTTCTCCCTGGCCAATGAGCAGTTCTTC. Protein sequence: CASSYVVGVGFSLANEQFF.

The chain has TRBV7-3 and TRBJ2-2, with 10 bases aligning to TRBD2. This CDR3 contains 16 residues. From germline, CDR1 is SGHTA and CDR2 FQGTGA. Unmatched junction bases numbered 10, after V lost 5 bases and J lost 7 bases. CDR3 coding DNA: TGTGCCAGCAGCCGCTCCCTAGCGGGAGTACTCGGGGAGCTGTTTTTT. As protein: CASSRSLAGVLGELFF.

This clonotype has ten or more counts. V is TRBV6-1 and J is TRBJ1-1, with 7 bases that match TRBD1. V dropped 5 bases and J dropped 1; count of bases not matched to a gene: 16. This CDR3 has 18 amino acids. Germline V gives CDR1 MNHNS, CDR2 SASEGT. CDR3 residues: CASSFPGARQGGNTEAFF. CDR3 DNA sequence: TGTGCCAGCAGTTTTCCTGGAGCACGACAGGGAGGGAACACTGAAGCTTTCTTT.

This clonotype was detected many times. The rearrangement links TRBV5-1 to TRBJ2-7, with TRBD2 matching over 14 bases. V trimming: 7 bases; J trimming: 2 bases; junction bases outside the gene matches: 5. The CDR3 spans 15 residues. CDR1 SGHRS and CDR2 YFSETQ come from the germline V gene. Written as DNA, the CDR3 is TGCGCCAGCGCACCGGGACTAGCGGGAGCCTACGAGCAGTACTTC. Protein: CASAPGLAGAYEQYF. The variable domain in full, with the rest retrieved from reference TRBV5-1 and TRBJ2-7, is KAGVTQTPRYLIKTRGQQVTLSCSPISGHRSVSWYQQTPGQGLQFLFEYFSETQRNKGNFPGRFSGRQFSNSRSEMNVSTLELGDSALYLCASAPGLAGAYEQYFGPGTRLTVT.

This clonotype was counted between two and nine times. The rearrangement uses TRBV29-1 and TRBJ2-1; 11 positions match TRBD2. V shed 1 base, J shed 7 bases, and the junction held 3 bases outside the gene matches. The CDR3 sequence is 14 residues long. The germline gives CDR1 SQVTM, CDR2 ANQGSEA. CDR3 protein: CSVEGLAGSNEQFF. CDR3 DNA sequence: TGCAGCGTTGAAGGACTAGCGGGATCAAATGAGCAGTTCTTC.

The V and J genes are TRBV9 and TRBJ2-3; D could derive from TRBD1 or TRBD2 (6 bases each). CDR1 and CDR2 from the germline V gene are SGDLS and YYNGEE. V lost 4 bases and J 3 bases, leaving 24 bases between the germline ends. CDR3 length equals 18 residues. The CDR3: CASSPPPLGGRGTDTQYF. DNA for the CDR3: TGTGCCAGCAGCCCCCCTCCCCTAGGGGGGAGAGGGACAGATACGCAGTATTTT.

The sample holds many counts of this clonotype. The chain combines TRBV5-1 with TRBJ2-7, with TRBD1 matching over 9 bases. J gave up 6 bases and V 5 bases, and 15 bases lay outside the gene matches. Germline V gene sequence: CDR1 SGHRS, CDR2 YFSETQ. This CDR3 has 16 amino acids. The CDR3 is CASSLTTGTGSVEQYF. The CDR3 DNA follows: TGCGCCAGCAGTTTGACCACCGGGACAGGGTCGGTCGAGCAGTACTTC.

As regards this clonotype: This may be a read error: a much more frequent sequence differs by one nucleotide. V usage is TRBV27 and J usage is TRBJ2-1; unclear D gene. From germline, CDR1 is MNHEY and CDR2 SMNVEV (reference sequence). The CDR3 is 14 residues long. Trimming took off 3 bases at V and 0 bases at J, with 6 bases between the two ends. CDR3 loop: CASSLYSSYNEQFF. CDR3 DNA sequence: TGTGCCAGCAGTTTGTACAGCTCCTACAATGAGCAGTTCTTC.

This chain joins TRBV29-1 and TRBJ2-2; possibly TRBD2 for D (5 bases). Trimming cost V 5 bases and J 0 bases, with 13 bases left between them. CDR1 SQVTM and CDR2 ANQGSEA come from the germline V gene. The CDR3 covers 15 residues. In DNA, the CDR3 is TGCAGCGTTACCCAAGGGAGCTCGAACACCGGGGAGCTGTTTTTT. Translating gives CSVTQGSSNTGELFF.

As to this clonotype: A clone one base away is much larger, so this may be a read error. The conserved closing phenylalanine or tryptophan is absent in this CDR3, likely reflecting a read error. This CDR3 reads CSVHPAGGMNTEAFS. In DNA, the CDR3 is TGCAGCGTTCATCCTGCCGGGGGGATGAACACTGAAGCTTTCTCT. The rearrangement joins TRBV29-1 to TRBJ1-1; D perhaps matches TRBD1 (5 bases). CDR1 and CDR2 (germline): SQVTM, ANQGSEA. V gave up 5 bases and J gave up 0 bases, with 16 bases separating them. CDR3 length: 15 amino acids.

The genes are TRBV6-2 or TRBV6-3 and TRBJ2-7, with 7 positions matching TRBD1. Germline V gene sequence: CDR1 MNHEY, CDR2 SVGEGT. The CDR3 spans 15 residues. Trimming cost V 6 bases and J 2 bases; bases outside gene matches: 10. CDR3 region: CASSHWDRFTYEQYF. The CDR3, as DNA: TGTGCCAGCAGCCACTGGGACAGATTTACCTACGAGCAGTACTTC.

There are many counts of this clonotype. CDR3 DNA: TGTGCCAGCCGCCCGGGGGCGAACACCGGGGAGCTGTTTTTT. It specifies CASRPGANTGELFF. The rearrangement uses TRBV6-5 and TRBJ2-2; weak D call: TRBD2 (6 bases). The CDR3 contains 14 residues. Germline V gene data show CDR1 as MNHEY and CDR2 as SVGAGI. With 8 bases removed from V and 0 bases from J, the gap between germline ends came to 10 bases.

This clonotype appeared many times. This CDR3 reads CASSLRTATDTQYF. The CDR3 DNA is TGTGCCAGCAGCTTACGGACAGCCACAGATACGCAGTATTTT. The rearrangement uses TRBV7-2 and TRBJ2-3; tentatively, D is TRBD1 (6 bases). This CDR3 has 14 residues. V gave up 2 bases and J gave up 2 bases, with 8 bases separating them. In germline, CDR1 is SGHTA, CDR2 FQGNSA.

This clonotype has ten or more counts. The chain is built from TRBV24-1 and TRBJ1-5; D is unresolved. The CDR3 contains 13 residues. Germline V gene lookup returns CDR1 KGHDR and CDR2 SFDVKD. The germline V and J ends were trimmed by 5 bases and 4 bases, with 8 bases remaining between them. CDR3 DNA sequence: TGTGCCACCAGTGGGGTAGCGAATCAGCCCCAGCATTTT. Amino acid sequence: CATSGVANQPQHF.

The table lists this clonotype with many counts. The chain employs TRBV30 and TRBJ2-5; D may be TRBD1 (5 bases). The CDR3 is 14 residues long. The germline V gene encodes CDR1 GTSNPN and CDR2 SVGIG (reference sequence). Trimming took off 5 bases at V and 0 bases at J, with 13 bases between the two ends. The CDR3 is CAWGFDSYQETQYF. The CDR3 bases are TGTGCCTGGGGCTTTGACAGTTACCAAGAGACCCAGTACTTC. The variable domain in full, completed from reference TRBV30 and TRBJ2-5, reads SQTIHQWPATLVQPVGSPLSLECTVEGTSNPNLYWYRQAAGRGLQLLFYSVGIGQISSEVPQNLSASRPQDRQFILSSKKLLLSDSGFYLCAWGFDSYQETQYFGPGTRLLVL.

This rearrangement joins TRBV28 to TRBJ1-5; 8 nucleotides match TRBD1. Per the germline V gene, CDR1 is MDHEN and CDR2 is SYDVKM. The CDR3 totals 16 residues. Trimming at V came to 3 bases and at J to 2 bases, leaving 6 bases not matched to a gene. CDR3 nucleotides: TGTGCCAGCAGTTTGAAGCAGGGGGCCGGCAATCAGCCCCAGCATTTT. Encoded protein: CASSLKQGAGNQPQHF.

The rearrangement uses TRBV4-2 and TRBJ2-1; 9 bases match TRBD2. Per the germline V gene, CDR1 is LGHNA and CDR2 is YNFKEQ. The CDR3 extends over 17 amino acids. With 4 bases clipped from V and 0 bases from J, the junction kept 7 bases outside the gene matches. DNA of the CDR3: TGTGCCAGCAGCCGGGATAGCGGGAGCCACTCCTACAATGAGCAGTTCTTC. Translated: CASSRDSGSHSYNEQFF.

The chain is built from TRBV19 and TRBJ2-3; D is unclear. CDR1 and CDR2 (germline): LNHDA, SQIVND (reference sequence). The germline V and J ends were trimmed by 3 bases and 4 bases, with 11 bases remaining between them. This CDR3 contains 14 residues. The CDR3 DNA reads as TGTGCCAGTAGTATTGGCGCGGTAGCAGATACGCAGTATTTT. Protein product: CASSIGAVADTQYF.

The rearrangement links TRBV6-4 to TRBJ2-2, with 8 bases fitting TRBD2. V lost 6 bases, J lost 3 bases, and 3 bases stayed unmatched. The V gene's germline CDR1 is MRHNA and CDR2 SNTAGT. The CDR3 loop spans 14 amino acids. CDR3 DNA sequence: TGTGCCAGCAGAGCGGGAGTGGACACCGGGGAGCTGTTTTTT. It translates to CASRAGVDTGELFF.

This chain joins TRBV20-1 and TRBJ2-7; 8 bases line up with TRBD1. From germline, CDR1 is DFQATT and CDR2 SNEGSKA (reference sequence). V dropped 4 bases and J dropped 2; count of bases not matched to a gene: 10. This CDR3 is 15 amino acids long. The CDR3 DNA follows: TGCAGTGCTACCCTAAGGGACAGGTTCGCCTACGAGCAGTACTTC. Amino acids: CSATLRDRFAYEQYF.

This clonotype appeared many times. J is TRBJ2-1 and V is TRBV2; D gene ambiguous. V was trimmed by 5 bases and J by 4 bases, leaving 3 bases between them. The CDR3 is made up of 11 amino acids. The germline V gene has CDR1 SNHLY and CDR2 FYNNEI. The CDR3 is CASSIYNEQFF. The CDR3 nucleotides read TGTGCCAGCAGTATATACAATGAGCAGTTCTTC.

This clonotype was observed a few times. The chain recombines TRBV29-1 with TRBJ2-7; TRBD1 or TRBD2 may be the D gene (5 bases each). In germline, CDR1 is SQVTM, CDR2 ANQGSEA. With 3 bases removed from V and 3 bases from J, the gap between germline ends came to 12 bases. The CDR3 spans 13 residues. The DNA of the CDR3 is TGCAGCGTTGACACCGGGACCGGCTACGAGCAGTACTTC. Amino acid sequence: CSVDTGTGYEQYF.

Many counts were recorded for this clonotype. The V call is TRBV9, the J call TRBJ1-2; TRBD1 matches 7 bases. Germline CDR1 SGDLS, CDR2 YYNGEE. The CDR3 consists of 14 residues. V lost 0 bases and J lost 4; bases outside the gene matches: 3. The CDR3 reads CASSVAQGIYGYTF. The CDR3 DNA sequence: TGTGCCAGCAGCGTAGCACAGGGGATCTATGGCTACACCTTC.

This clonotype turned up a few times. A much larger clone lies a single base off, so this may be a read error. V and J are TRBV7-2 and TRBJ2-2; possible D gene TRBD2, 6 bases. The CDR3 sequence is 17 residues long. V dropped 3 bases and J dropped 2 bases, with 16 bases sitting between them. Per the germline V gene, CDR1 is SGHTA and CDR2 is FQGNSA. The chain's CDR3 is CASSFGGGSGNTGELFF. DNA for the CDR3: TGTGCCAGCAGCTTTGGCGGTGGTAGCGGAAACACCGGGGAGCTGTTTTTT.

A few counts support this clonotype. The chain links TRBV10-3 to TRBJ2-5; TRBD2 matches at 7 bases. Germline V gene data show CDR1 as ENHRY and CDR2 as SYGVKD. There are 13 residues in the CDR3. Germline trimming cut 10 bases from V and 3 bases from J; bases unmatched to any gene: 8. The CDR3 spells CATQRTSEETQYF. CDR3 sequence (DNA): TGTGCCACCCAAAGGACTAGTGAAGAGACCCAGTACTTC.

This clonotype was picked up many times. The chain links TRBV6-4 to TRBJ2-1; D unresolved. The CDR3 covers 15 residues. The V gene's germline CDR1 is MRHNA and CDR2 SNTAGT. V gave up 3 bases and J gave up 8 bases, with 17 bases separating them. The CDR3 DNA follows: TGTGCCAGCAGTGAGGACGAGGTAGCTGGCTATGAGCAGTTCTTC. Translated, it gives CASSEDEVAGYEQFF.

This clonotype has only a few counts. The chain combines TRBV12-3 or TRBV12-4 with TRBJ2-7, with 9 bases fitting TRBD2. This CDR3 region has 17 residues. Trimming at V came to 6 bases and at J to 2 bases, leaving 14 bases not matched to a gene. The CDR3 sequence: CASRGAGTSRNTYEQYF. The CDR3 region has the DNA TGTGCCAGCAGGGGGGCGGGGACTAGCCGAAATACCTACGAGCAGTACTTC.